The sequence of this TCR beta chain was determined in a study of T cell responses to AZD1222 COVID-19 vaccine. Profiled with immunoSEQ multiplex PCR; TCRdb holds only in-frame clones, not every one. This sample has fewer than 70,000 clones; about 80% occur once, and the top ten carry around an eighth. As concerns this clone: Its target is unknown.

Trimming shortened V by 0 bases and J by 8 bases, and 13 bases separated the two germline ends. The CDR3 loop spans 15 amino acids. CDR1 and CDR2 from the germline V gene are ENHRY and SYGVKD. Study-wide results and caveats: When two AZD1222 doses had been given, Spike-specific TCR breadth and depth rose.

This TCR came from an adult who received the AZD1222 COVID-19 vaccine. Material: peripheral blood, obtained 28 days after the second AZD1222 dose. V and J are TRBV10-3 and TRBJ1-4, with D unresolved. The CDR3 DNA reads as TGTGCCATCAGTGAGTCGAGCGAACCGGGGGAAAAACTGTTTTTT. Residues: CAISESSEPGEKLFF.